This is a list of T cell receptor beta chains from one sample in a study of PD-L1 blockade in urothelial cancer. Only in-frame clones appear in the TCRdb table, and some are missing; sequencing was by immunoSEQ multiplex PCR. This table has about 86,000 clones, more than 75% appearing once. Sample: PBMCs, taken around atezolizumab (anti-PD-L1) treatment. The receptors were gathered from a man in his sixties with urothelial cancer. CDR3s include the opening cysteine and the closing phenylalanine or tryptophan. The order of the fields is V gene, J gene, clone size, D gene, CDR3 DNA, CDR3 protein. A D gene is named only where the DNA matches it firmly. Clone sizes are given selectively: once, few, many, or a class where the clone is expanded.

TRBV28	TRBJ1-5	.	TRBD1	TGTGCCAGCAGAAGGACAGGGACGTATAGCAATCAGCCCCAGCATTTT	CASRRTGTYSNQPQHF
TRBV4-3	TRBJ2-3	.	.	TGCGCCAGCAGCCAGGGAGTTATGGGCACAGATACGCAGTATTTT	CASSQGVMGTDTQYF
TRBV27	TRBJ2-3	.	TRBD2	TGTGCCAGCAGGACTACCGGGACTAGCGTGACGCAGTATTTT	CASRTTGTSVTQYF
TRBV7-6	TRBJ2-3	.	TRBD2	TGTGCCAGCAGCCCGAGACTAGCGGGGGGGCTTGGTACGCAGTATTTT	CASSPRLAGGLGTQYF
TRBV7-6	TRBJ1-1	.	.	TGTGCCAGCAACCCTTTGGGGCAGTTAGATAAAGCTTTCTTT	CASNPLGQLDKAFF
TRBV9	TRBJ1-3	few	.	TGTGCCAGCAGCGCGCTAGGGGTCAGCTCTGGAAACACCATATATTTT	CASSALGVSSGNTIYF
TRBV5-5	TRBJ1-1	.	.	TGTGCCAGCAGCCAGACAGGACCTGGGGCTGAAGCTTTCTTT	CASSQTGPGAEAFF
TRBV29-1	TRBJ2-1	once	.	TGCAGCGTTGTTCGATTCGGCGGGACGGATCAGTTCTTC	CSVVRFGGTDQFF
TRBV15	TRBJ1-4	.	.	TGTGCCACCAGCAGAGATCACCGGGGTGGGGAAAAACTGTTTTTT	CATSRDHRGGEKLFF
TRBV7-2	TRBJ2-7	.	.	TGTGCCAGCAGCTTGCACAGGGGAGGAAACGAGCAGTACTTC	CASSLHRGGNEQYF
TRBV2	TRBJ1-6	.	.	TGTGCCAGCAGAGGGGTCGGTGGTTCACCCCTCCACTTT	CASRGVGGSPLHF
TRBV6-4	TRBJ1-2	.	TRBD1	TGTGCCAGCAGTGCCGGACAGGGGAACAGGGGCTACACCTTC	CASSAGQGNRGYTF
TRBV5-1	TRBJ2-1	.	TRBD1	TGCGCCAGCAGTCTCCCGGGACAGGGACGCAATGAGCAGTTCTTC	CASSLPGQGRNEQFF
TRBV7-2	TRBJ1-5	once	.	TGTGCCAGCAGCCCGACTACGAATCAGCCCCAGCATTTT	CASSPTTNQPQHF
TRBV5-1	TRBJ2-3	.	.	TGCGCCAGCAGCCCTAGGGGGACGAGTTTATATACGCAGTATTTT	CASSPRGTSLYTQYF
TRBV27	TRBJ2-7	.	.	TGTGCCAGCAGTTTGGGGCTAGAGTACGAGCAGTACTTC	CASSLGLEYEQYF
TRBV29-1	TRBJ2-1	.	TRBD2	TGCAGCGTTAGGGGAGGGTCGTTAAAGGCTAGCAGAAACAATGAGCAGTTCTTC	CSVRGGSLKASRNNEQFF
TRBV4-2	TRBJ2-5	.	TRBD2	TGTGCCAGCAGCCAAGTCTCGACTAGCGGGAGAAGGGAGACCCAGTACTTC	CASSQVSTSGRRETQYF
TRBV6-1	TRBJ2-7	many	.	TGTGGGACAGGGAGGGTCTACGAGCAGTACTTC	CGTGRVYEQYF
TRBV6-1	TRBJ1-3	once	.	TGTGCCAGCAGTGGAGGCAGCTTTGGAAACACCATATATTTT	CASSGGSFGNTIYF
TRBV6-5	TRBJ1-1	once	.	TGTGCCAGCGCTATGGGCCTCCGGGGGACTGAAGCTTTCTTT	CASAMGLRGTEAFF
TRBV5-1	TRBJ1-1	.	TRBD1	TGCGCCAGCAGCGTCCGGGACAGCACTGAAGCTTTCTTT	CASSVRDSTEAFF
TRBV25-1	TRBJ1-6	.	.	TGTGCCAGCAGTGAATTTATGGGACACCGGGATTCACCCCTCCACTTT	CASSEFMGHRDSPLHF
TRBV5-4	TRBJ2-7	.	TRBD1	TGTGCCAGCAGCCCCCGGACAGGGGGCTACGAGCAGTACTTC	CASSPRTGGYEQYF
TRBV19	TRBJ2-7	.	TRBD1	TGTGCCAGTAGTCCCGAGGGGGACAGGCTGGCCTACGAGCAGTACTTC	CASSPEGDRLAYEQYF
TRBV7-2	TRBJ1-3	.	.	TGTGCCAGCAGCTACAGGGTCTCCTCTGGAAACACCATATATTTT	CASSYRVSSGNTIYF
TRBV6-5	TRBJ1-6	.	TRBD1	TGTGCCAGCAGTTACCCGGGACAGGGATCACCCCTCCACTTT	CASSYPGQGSPLHF
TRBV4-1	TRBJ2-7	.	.	TGCGCCAGCAGCCAAGACGGGAACTCCTACGAGCAGTACTTC	CASSQDGNSYEQYF
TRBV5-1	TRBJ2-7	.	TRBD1	TGCGCCAGCAGCGCTTTCTTTTCGACAGGGCTGATGGACGAGCAGTACTTC	CASSAFFSTGLMDEQYF
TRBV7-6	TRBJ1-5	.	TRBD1	TGTGCCAGCAGCGTCACCTCCAGGGTCCCGGCGGGGACAGGGGATAGTCAGCCCCAGCATTTT	CASSVTSRVPAGTGDSQPQHF
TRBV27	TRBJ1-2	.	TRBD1	TGTGCCACCTCACAGGGGGGCGCGGCCTATGGCTACACCTTC	CATSQGGAAYGYTF
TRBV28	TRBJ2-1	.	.	TGTGCCAGCAGTTTAAACTGGCCGGCGGGATGGAATGAGCAGTTCTTC	CASSLNWPAGWNEQFF
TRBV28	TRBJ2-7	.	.	TGTGCCAGCAGTTTGGCGGGCTCCTACGAGCAGTACTTC	CASSLAGSYEQYF
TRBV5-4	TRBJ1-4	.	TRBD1	TGTGCCAGCAGCTTGGATACAGGGGTTACTAATGAAAAACTGTTTTTT	CASSLDTGVTNEKLFF
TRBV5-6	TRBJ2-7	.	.	TGTGCCAGCAGCGGCACCGGGACAGCCGGGGGCTACGAGCAGTACTTC	CASSGTGTAGGYEQYF
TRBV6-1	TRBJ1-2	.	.	TGTGCCAGCAGTGAAAATAACAGGGCTGGGGGCTACACCTTC	CASSENNRAGGYTF
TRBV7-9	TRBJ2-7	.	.	TGTGCCAGCAGCTCGAACGAGCCGGGACACCCTTACGAGCAGTACTTC	CASSSNEPGHPYEQYF
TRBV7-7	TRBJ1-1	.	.	TGTGCTAGCAGCTTATCGGGAGACACTGAAGCTTTCTTT	CASSLSGDTEAFF
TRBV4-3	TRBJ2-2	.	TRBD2	TGCGCCAGCAGCCAAGATCATGCAGCGGGATTAACCGGGGAGCTGTTTTTT	CASSQDHAAGLTGELFF
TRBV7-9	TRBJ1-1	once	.	TGTGCCAGCAGCTTAGGTACTCCGACAGCTGAAGCTTTCTTT	CASSLGTPTAEAFF
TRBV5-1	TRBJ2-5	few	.	TGCGCCAGCACCCCCTCATTGGCGGGGAGAGCGGAGACCCAGTACTTC	CASTPSLAGRAETQYF
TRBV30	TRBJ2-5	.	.	TGTGCCTGGGGACTTTTCCAAGAGACCCAGTACTTC	CAWGLFQETQYF
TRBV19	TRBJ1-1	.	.	TGTGCCAGTAGTATTAATCAGTGGAGCCTCGGGAGTGCTGAAGCTTTCTTT	CASSINQWSLGSAEAFF
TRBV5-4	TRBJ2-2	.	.	TGTGCCAGCAGCGGACTATCGGGATTCAACACCGGGGAGCTGTTTTTT	CASSGLSGFNTGELFF
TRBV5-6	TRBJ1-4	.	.	TGTGCCAGCAGCTTGGTTGGGGCAGCATCTAATGAAAAACTGTTTTTT	CASSLVGAASNEKLFF
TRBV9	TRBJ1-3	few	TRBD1	TGTGCCAGCAGCCCTCGTCCCGGGACAGATTCTTCTGGAAACACCATATATTTT	CASSPRPGTDSSGNTIYF
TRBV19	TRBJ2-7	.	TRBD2	TGTGCCAGTAGCCCACCCCCGGGACTAGCGGGATATCGGTCCTACGAGCAGTACTTC	CASSPPPGLAGYRSYEQYF
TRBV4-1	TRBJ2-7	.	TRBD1	TGCGCCAGCAGCCAAGGACAGGGACCTCGGGACGAGCAGTACTTC	CASSQGQGPRDEQYF
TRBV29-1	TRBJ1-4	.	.	TGCAGCGTTGCGCCTAGGGGCCCTAATGAAAAACTGTTTTTT	CSVAPRGPNEKLFF
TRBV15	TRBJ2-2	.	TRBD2	TGTGCCACCAGCTTGGAGCGGGAGAACACCGGGGAGCTGTTTTTT	CATSLERENTGELFF
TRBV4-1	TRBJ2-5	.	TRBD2	TGCGCCAGCAGCCAAGGGTCAGCGGGAGATTCCAAGGAGACCCAGTACTTC	CASSQGSAGDSKETQYF
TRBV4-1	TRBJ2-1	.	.	TGCGCCAGCAGCTCCTACGTCCCGGCAGCGTATGAGCAGTTCTTC	CASSSYVPAAYEQFF
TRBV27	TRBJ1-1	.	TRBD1	TGTGCCAGCAGTCACCGACAGGGTGGCGGACAAGCTTTCTTT	CASSHRQGGGQAFF
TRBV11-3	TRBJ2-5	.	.	TGTGCCAGCAGCCGGACATCACAAGAGACCCAGTACTTC	CASSRTSQETQYF
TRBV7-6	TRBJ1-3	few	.	TGTGCCAGCAGCCCAATATCGGTGACAGTCAACACCATATATTTT	CASSPISVTVNTIYF
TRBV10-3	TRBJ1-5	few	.	TGTGCCATCAGTGCGGGGGAGACCAATCAGCCCCAGCATTTT	CAISAGETNQPQHF
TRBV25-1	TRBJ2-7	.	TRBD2	TGTGCCAGCAGTGGAAGCGGGGGACCCTACGAGCAGTACTTC	CASSGSGGPYEQYF
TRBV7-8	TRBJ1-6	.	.	TGTGCCAGCAGCTCGTCTGCAAGGGGATTGAATTCACCCCTCCACTTT	CASSSSARGLNSPLHF